This TCR beta chain derives from a study of early T cells in non-severe SARS-CoV-2 infection. Looking at the study overall: Alpha and beta chains were unpaired, from unsorted whole-blood bulk RNA.

This clonotype was recorded many times. TCRdb fed the 5' RACE reads into MiXCR, producing one record per CDR3 protein. The repertoire holds 43,000 or so distinct CDR3 sequences, with about 4% as singletons. The sample was whole blood. This clonotype was sampled from an adult who was a healthcare worker with PCR-confirmed SARS-CoV-2 infection or an uninfected control (not recorded which).

The CDR3 is CASSVEAQLRAEQFF. CDR3 coding DNA: TGTGCCAGCAGCGTAGAGGCCCAACTCCGGGCTGAGCAGTTCTTC. The chain joins TRBV9 to TRBJ2-1; D unclear. The V gene lost 0 bases and the J gene lost 9 bases, with 16 bases spanning the gap. Germline V gives CDR1 SGDLS, CDR2 YYNGEE. The CDR3 spans 15 residues.